Sequencing of this T cell receptor beta chain was carried out in a study of T cell repertoires in cytomegalovirus infection (dated by TCRdb to between 2019 and 2020). Describing the broader study: The peptide stimulations were aimed at well-studied HLA-B-restricted epitopes as well as recently identified HLA-C-restricted CMV epitopes, whose presentation resists viral immunomodulation. Because public TCR beta signatures pointed to carriage of CMV infection together with the matching HLA type, the HLA type of each donor mattered for the analysis. On the study overall, not on this receptor specifically: In the ex vivo response, HLA-C-restricted CMV-specific TCR beta clonotypes were dominant, and in two of eight donors the single most frequent clonotype came from this HLA-C-restricted group. In both this cohort and an independent cohort of some 380 donors, the cumulative frequency of public TCR beta family members distinguished carriers of CMV infection plus the relevant HLA type.

Taken from cysteine to phenylalanine, the CDR3 has 17 residues. Only the CDR3 DNA stays, 51 bases, in frame from base 1. Germline trimming: 2 bases from V, 6 bases from J; junction bases outside gene matches: 9. The germline V gene sets CDR1 to SGHTA and CDR2 to FQGNSA. In the paper's terms, the treatment or condition label means: in vitro stimulation with specific CMV peptide epitopes to enrich CMV-specific T cells. This clonotype was counted between two and nine times. Its cognate antigen has yet to be identified. Base quality data are lacking; no much larger clone is found one base away. This sample was sequenced with an Illumina HiSeq 1500. TCRdb trimmed the raw reads at Q25, called clones with MiXCR and kept productive beta chains. Rows matching on CDR3 protein sequence are summarized as one entry with the most common DNA and genes. The sample records about 360,000 distinct CDR3 sequences, roughly 34% of which are singletons. The ten top clones hold approximately 13% of the sample.

Sequenced here: cultured PBMCs, sampled from culture after CMV antigen stimulation. The receptor was derived from a human donor in good health (CMV status not recorded). Some clones in this sample may be carry-over from other donors' samples. Here the chain combines TRBV7-2 and TRBJ2-2, with 10 bases aligning to TRBD2. Here the CDR3 is given as CASSLSGLAGVSGELFF. The nucleotide sequence reads as follows: TGTGCCAGCAGCTTAAGCGGTCTAGCGGGAGTGTCCGGGGAGCTGTTTTTT.